A selection of T cell receptor beta chains follows, all from one sample in a study of cytomegalovirus exposure and HLA in healthy donors. Libraries were prepared by immunoSEQ multiplex PCR; TCRdb keeps only in-frame clonotypes and omits some of them. Altogether 95,000 to 100,000 clones are present, 65% to 85% being singletons, with the ten largest covering 10%. The sequenced material came from PBMCs. The receptors come from a middle-aged man in good health and CMV-seronegative. CDR3s include the opening cysteine and the closing phenylalanine or tryptophan. D genes are given only for firm matches. Not every row has a clone size; where given, it reads once, few, many or a size class.

TRBV30	TRBJ2-5	TRBD1	-	CAWWPGQGGETQYF	TGTGCCTGGTGGCCGGGACAGGGGGGTGAGACCCAGTACTTC
TRBV4-3	TRBJ1-1	TRBD1	once	CASSQDHGQENTEAFF	TGCGCCAGCAGCCAAGATCACGGACAGGAAAACACTGAAGCTTTCTTT
TRBV7-3	TRBJ2-5	TRBD1	-	CASSLSRGLEETQYF	TGTGCCAGCAGCTTAAGCAGGGGGCTAGAGGAGACCCAGTACTTC
TRBV5-4	TRBJ2-7	TRBD2	-	CASSLGSGNEQYF	TGTGCCAGCAGCTTAGGGAGCGGGAACGAGCAGTACTTC
TRBV6-5	TRBJ2-5	-	-	CASSFPSVGGETQYF	TGTGCCAGCAGTTTCCCCTCAGTGGGAGGAGAGACCCAGTACTTC
TRBV7-2	TRBJ2-1	TRBD2	-	CASSLGGGRGGYNEQFF	TGTGCCAGCAGCTTGGGAGGAGGGCGGGGGGGCTACAATGAGCAGTTCTTC
TRBV19	TRBJ2-1	-	once	CASSISQGTSYNEQFF	TGTGCCAGTAGTATATCCCAAGGGACTTCCTACAATGAGCAGTTCTTC
TRBV5-8	TRBJ2-7	TRBD1	-	CASSPIGRDREFYEQYF	TGTGCCAGCAGCCCGATAGGCCGGGACAGGGAATTCTACGAGCAGTACTTC
TRBV28	TRBJ1-5	-	-	CASSGLQGNQPQHF	TGTGCCAGCAGTGGGTTACAGGGAAATCAGCCCCAGCATTTT
TRBV27	TRBJ2-7	-	-	CASYRGGGGGEQYF	TGTGCCAGCTACCGAGGGGGCGGAGGGGGCGAGCAGTACTTC
TRBV27	TRBJ1-6	-	-	CASSFGQTHSPLHF	TGTGCCAGCAGCTTTGGACAGACGCATTCACCCCTCCACTTT
TRBV5-8	TRBJ2-2	-	-	CASSLARNTGELFF	TGTGCCAGCAGCTTGGCCAGGAACACCGGGGAGCTGTTTTTT
TRBV27	TRBJ2-7	-	-	CASSLTGSTYEQYF	TGTGCCAGCAGTTTGACAGGATCTACCTACGAGCAGTACTTC
TRBV11-1	TRBJ2-1	TRBD2	-	CASSLALISGSSGGEQFF	TGTGCCAGCAGCTTAGCGTTGATTAGCGGGAGCTCGGGAGGTGAGCAGTTCTTC
TRBV10-3	TRBJ2-5	TRBD2	-	CAIGGGETQYF	TGTGCCATCGGGGGAGGGGAGACCCAGTACTTC
TRBV7-2	TRBJ2-7	TRBD2	-	CASSLESGMPSYEQYF	TGTGCCAGCAGCTTAGAGAGCGGGATGCCCTCCTACGAGCAGTACTTC
TRBV6-5	TRBJ1-1	-	few	CASSPTGTEAFF	TGTGCCAGCAGCCCGACTGGGACTGAAGCTTTCTTT
TRBV7-7	TRBJ2-1	TRBD1	-	CASSPRQGSGNEQFF	TGTGCCAGCAGCCCGCGACAGGGATCAGGCAATGAGCAGTTCTTC
TRBV19	TRBJ2-1	TRBD2	-	CASSIYGLAGGHNEQFF	TGTGCCAGTAGTATCTATGGACTAGCGGGAGGTCACAATGAGCAGTTCTTC
TRBV19	TRBJ2-5	TRBD1	few	CASSGDRQETQYF	TGTGCCAGTAGTGGGGACAGACAAGAGACCCAGTACTTC
TRBV7-9	TRBJ2-4	-	few	CASSPLGAGAKNIQYF	TGTGCCAGCAGCCCCTTGGGAGCGGGAGCCAAAAACATTCAGTACTTC
TRBV6-5	TRBJ2-7	-	-	CASSSSRGIAYEQYF	TGTGCCAGCAGCTCCAGCAGGGGAATTGCCTACGAGCAGTACTTC
TRBV18	TRBJ2-7	-	-	CASSPNSYEQYF	TGTGCCAGCTCACCTAACTCCTACGAGCAGTACTTC
TRBV7-9	TRBJ1-1	TRBD1	once	CASSPDRTGGTEAFF	TGTGCCAGCAGCCCGGATAGGACAGGGGGCACTGAAGCTTTCTTT
TRBV6-6	TRBJ2-3	-	-	CASRDSDDTQYF	TGTGCCAGCAGAGACAGCGATGATACGCAGTATTTT
TRBV7-2	TRBJ2-7	TRBD2	-	CASSLFGTSGAYEQYF	TGTGCCAGCAGCTTATTTGGGACTAGCGGGGCCTACGAGCAGTACTTC
TRBV7-2	TRBJ2-5	-	-	CASSLTAERETQYF	TGTGCCAGCAGCTTAACGGCAGAGCGGGAGACCCAGTACTTC
TRBV7-2	TRBJ2-1	-	-	CASSLEGSSGRGEQFF	TGTGCCAGCAGCTTAGAGGGCTCAAGCGGACGGGGTGAGCAGTTCTTC
TRBV18	TRBJ2-1	-	-	CASSNLSYNEQFF	TGTGCCAGCTCAAATCTTTCCTACAATGAGCAGTTCTTC
TRBV19	TRBJ2-2	-	-	CASSTYRAGELFF	TGTGCCAGTAGTACCTACAGGGCCGGGGAGCTGTTTTTT
TRBV19	TRBJ2-7	-	-	CASMGDTTPYEQYF	TGTGCCAGTATGGGGGACACAACACCCTACGAGCAGTACTTC
TRBV11-1	TRBJ2-7	TRBD2	few	CASSLDGGGPFYEQYF	TGTGCCAGCAGCTTAGACGGGGGAGGGCCGTTCTACGAGCAGTACTTC
TRBV5-4	TRBJ1-1	-	-	CASSSRDFNTEAFF	TGTGCCAGCAGCTCCCGGGACTTTAACACTGAAGCTTTCTTT
TRBV4-1	TRBJ1-3	TRBD1	-	CASSQDSTGAGNTIYF	TGCGCCAGCAGCCAAGATTCCACAGGGGCCGGAAACACCATATATTTT
TRBV27	TRBJ2-3	-	-	CASSLSRASTDTQYF	TGTGCCAGCAGTTTATCGAGGGCTAGCACAGATACGCAGTATTTT
TRBV7-9	TRBJ2-4	TRBD1	-	CASSSMGTVAKNIQYF	TGTGCCAGCAGCTCCATGGGGACAGTCGCCAAAAACATTCAGTACTTC
TRBV18	TRBJ1-3	-	-	CASSPQGLDGNTIYF	TGTGCCAGCTCACCTCAGGGATTGGATGGAAACACCATATATTTT
TRBV11-2	TRBJ2-7	-	-	CASSFPVSSYEQYF	TGTGCCAGCAGCTTCCCGGTTAGCTCCTACGAGCAGTACTTC
TRBV6-5	TRBJ2-1	-	-	CASSRRGPDNEQFF	TGTGCCAGCAGCCGTCGTGGGCCCGACAATGAGCAGTTCTTC
TRBV14	TRBJ2-2	TRBD2	-	CASSLAGVPGELFF	TGTGCCAGCAGCCTGGCGGGAGTACCCGGGGAGCTGTTTTTT
TRBV5-1	TRBJ2-4	-	-	CASSLVTVTAVAKNIQYF	TGCGCCAGCAGCTTGGTAACTGTGACAGCTGTAGCCAAAAACATTCAGTACTTC
TRBV28	TRBJ1-1	-	few	CASSPLGEAEAFF	TGTGCCAGCAGCCCCTTAGGGGAGGCTGAAGCTTTCTTT
TRBV19	TRBJ2-7	-	-	CASSRGVRSSYEQYF	TGTGCCAGTAGTCGAGGTGTACGAAGCTCCTACGAGCAGTACTTC
TRBV30	TRBJ1-1	TRBD1	-	CAWRGQVNTEAFF	TGTGCCTGGAGGGGACAGGTGAACACTGAAGCTTTCTTT
TRBV9	TRBJ1-1	-	-	CASSPGGGFDEAFF	TGTGCCAGCAGCCCCGGGGGGGGGTTTGATGAAGCTTTCTTT
TRBV6-6	TRBJ1-4	-	-	CASSYLGGGAGKLFF	TGTGCCAGCAGTTACTTGGGGGGAGGGGCGGGAAAACTGTTTTTT
TRBV29-1	TRBJ1-3	TRBD1	-	CSVTSTGSGNTIYF	TGCAGCGTTACGTCGACAGGGTCTGGAAACACCATATATTTT
TRBV6-4	TRBJ2-7	TRBD2	-	CASSGPGLAGGPYEQYF	TGTGCCAGCAGTGGACCGGGACTAGCGGGAGGGCCCTACGAGCAGTACTTC
TRBV5-4	TRBJ1-6	-	-	CASSFDSWDSPLHF	TGTGCCAGCAGCTTTGACAGTTGGGATTCACCCCTCCACTTT
TRBV5-1	TRBJ2-5	TRBD1	-	CASSVGTGGLETQYF	TGCGCCAGCAGCGTAGGGACAGGGGGCTTAGAGACCCAGTACTTC
TRBV11-2	TRBJ2-7	-	-	CASSLTVGAYEQYF	TGTGCCAGCAGCCTAACGGTCGGTGCCTACGAGCAGTACTTC
TRBV5-1	TRBJ2-6	TRBD1	few	CASSLGTGPGANVLTF	TGCGCCAGCAGCTTGGGGACAGGGCCCGGGGCCAACGTCCTGACTTTC